Here is one T cell receptor (beta chain) with its context. Its matching antigen is unknown. As for treatment: roughly 19 received Ad26.COV2.S at low or high dose, single or two shots; about 5 received placebo; per-sample allocation not given. Following the first vaccine or placebo injection, samples were taken on day 63. Immunization relied on an Ad26 vector, which expressed Wuhan-strain SARS-CoV-2 spike. The data originate from a study of Ad26.COV2.S vaccination and SARS-CoV-2 variants. Findings and limits, study-wide: From the TCR breadth and depth analyses, total T cell responses may have been underestimated. Vaccinees and placebo recipients showed similar non-spike TCR breadth.

V gave up 0 bases and J gave up 11 bases, with 14 bases separating them. Germline V lookup: CDR1 SGHNT, CDR2 YYREEE (reference sequence). This CDR3 is built from 13 residues. The data were produced by immunoSEQ multiplex PCR, yet TCRdb's version contains in-frame clones alone and is incomplete. The sample includes some 480,000 clones, around nine tenths of them seen just once. The V call is TRBV5-4, the J call TRBJ1-1, with D possibly being TRBD1 (6 bases). This clonotype was sampled from a person between 18 and 60 years old who received the Ad26.COV2.S COVID-19 vaccine or a placebo. The sequencing here drew on peripheral blood, taken in a trial of Ad26.COV2.S vaccine versus placebo. The chain's CDR3 is CASSLEQGMRAFF. As DNA, the CDR3 is TGTGCCAGCAGCTTGGAGCAGGGGATGAGGGCTTTCTTT.